This T cell receptor (beta chain) was retrieved from a study of identifying expanded T cells in peripheral blood. General study points: Technical replicates showed approximately 1.2 changed clones; two weeks 15 to 20; four weeks 19.

The germline V gene encodes CDR1 ENHRY and CDR2 SYGVKD. V shed 0 bases, J shed 2 bases, and the junction held 6 bases outside the gene matches. CDR3 length: 16 residues. Assay used: immunoSEQ multiplex PCR; TCRdb lists only in-frame clones, some missing. The sample comprises about 81,000 clones, roughly 84% of which are singletons, and about 18% rests with the top ten. Comments on this clone: Its specificity is unknown.

The sample comprised blood. This chain links TRBV10-3 with TRBJ2-5; 7 positions match TRBD1. The receptor was derived from a person aged 18 to 75 in good health. In nucleotides, the CDR3 is TGTGCCATCAGTGAGTCGGGACAGCCAGGGCAAGAGACCCAGTACTTC. It codes for CAISESGQPGQETQYF.